The 28 T cell receptor beta chains presented below share a single source sample, sequenced in a study of blood T cell repertoires in COVID-19. Some clones are missing from TCRdb's copy, which holds only in-frame ones; the method was immunoSEQ multiplex PCR. The sample has under 400,000 clones, around 87% seen once. Specimen: PBMCs or T cells enriched from blood (not recorded which). Receptors originate from a man in his forties in a cohort exposed to, infected with or recovered from COVID-19 (not recorded which).

This clone was detected once. This rearrangement joins TRBV9 to TRBJ2-2; D possibly corresponds to TRBD1 (5 bases). This CDR3 region has 16 residues. CDR1 is SGDLS and CDR2 is YYNGEE in the germline V gene. The V gene lost 0 bases and the J gene lost 1 base, with 10 bases spanning the gap. DNA for the CDR3: TGTGCCAGCAGCGTAGCTTTTACAGGGAACACCGGGGAGCTGTTTTTT. Translated: CASSVAFTGNTGELFF.

The rearrangement joins TRBV5-5 to TRBJ1-1, with 8 bases matching TRBD1. The ends lost 2 bases at V and 3 bases at J; junction bases unmatched: 3. This CDR3 has 14 amino acids. Germline values: CDR1 SGHKS, CDR2 YYEKEE (reference sequence). CDR3 residues: CASSFQGADTEAFF. The CDR3 DNA reads TGTGCCAGCAGCTTCCAGGGGGCGGACACTGAAGCTTTCTTT.

J is TRBJ1-5 and V is TRBV6-4, with 8 bases lining up with TRBD1. The CDR3 spans 17 residues. V trimming: 7 bases; J trimming: 7 bases; junction bases outside the gene matches: 18. Germline V gives CDR1 MRHNA, CDR2 SNTAGT. CDR3 loop: CASNLMRTGRNSQPQHF. The CDR3, as DNA: TGTGCCAGCAACTTGATGCGGACAGGGAGGAATAGCCAGCCCCAGCATTTT.

This chain joins TRBV3-1 (or the pseudogene TRBV3-2) and TRBJ1-6, with D possibly matching TRBD1 (6 bases). The germline V gene encodes CDR1 LGHDT and CDR2 YNNKEL (reference sequence). This CDR3 has 14 amino acids. The ends were cut back, 3 bases at V and 10 bases at J, with 13 bases in the middle. In nucleotides, the CDR3 is TGTGCCAGCAGCCAGTTACAGGGTCAATCACCCCTCCACTTT. Translating gives CASSQLQGQSPLHF.

The DNA for the CDR3 is TGTGCCAGCAGCCAGGCGGGGGCCTCTAGCACAGATACGCAGTATTTT. Translated, it gives CASSQAGASSTDTQYF. The J gene is TRBJ2-3, the V gene TRBV7-2, with D possibly matching TRBD2 (7 bases). V dropped 5 bases and J dropped 0 bases, with 15 bases sitting between them. The germline CDR1 and CDR2 sequences are SGHTA and FQGNSA. The length of the CDR3 is 16 residues. Supplemented by reference TRBV7-2 and TRBJ2-3, the full variable domain reads GAGVSQSPSNKVTEKGKDVELRCDPISGHTALYWYRQSLGQGLEFLIYFQGNSAPDKSGLPSDRFSAERTGGSVSTLTIQRTQQEDSAVYLCASSQAGASSTDTQYFGPGTRLTVL.

The V call is TRBV27, the J call TRBJ2-7; 8 nucleotides agree with TRBD1. In germline, CDR1 is MNHEY, CDR2 SMNVEV (reference sequence). This CDR3 region has 13 residues. The V gene end was trimmed by 3 bases and the J gene end by 6 bases; junction bases not matched to a gene: 4. The CDR3, as DNA: TGTGCCAGCAGTTTCAAAACAGGGGGCGAGCAGTACTTC. It translates to CASSFKTGGEQYF.

J is TRBJ1-1 and V is TRBV9; D remains unclear. V was cut by 5 bases and J by 4 bases, with 9 bases left in between. The CDR3 covers 12 residues. Germline CDR1 is SGDLS and CDR2 is YYNGEE. CDR3 residues: CASSSRSTEAFF. In nucleotides, the CDR3 is TGTGCCAGCAGTTCTCGGAGCACTGAAGCTTTCTTT.

This sequence joins TRBV2 and TRBJ1-1; D unclear. Germline values: CDR1 SNHLY, CDR2 FYNNEI. Trimming stripped 6 bases from V and 1 base from J, with 9 bases between. CDR3 length: 13 residues. The DNA for the CDR3 is TGTGCCAGCAGCTTCGAGGGGAACACTGAAGCTTTCTTT. This sequence encodes CASSFEGNTEAFF.

The V call is TRBV24-1, the J call TRBJ2-3; TRBD1 matches at 11 bases. The CDR3 has 17 amino acids. Germline assignment: CDR1 KGHDR and CDR2 SFDVKD. V trimming: 2 bases; J trimming: 5 bases; junction bases outside the gene matches: 8. Written as DNA, the CDR3 is TGTGCCACCAGTGATTACGGACAGGGGGCAGGGGGAGATACGCAGTATTTT. This translates into CATSDYGQGAGGDTQYF.

This chain connects TRBV7-9 to TRBJ2-7; TRBD2 matches at 10 bases. Germline CDR1 and CDR2: SEHNR and FQNEAQ (reference sequence). V lost 3 bases to trimming and J lost 3 bases; unmatched junction nucleotides: 5. The CDR3 extends over 15 amino acids. The CDR3 sequence is CASSLKSSGSYEQYF. The CDR3 DNA reads as TGTGCCAGCAGCTTGAAATCTAGCGGGAGCTACGAGCAGTACTTC.

The chain is built from TRBV6-5 and TRBJ2-5; D perhaps matches TRBD1 (6 bases). The CDR3 is made up of 15 amino acids. The germline CDR1 and CDR2 sequences are MNHEY and SVGAGI. V dropped 7 bases and J dropped 5 bases, with 20 bases sitting between them. The CDR3 reads CASTLLGAPVETQYF. The CDR3, as DNA: TGTGCCAGCACACTCTTGGGGGCCCCCGTTGAGACCCAGTACTTC.

The chain joins TRBV28 to TRBJ2-1, with 8 bases aligning to TRBD2. Trimming cost V 9 bases and J 3 bases; bases outside gene matches: 7. Germline V gene lookup returns CDR1 MDHEN and CDR2 SYDVKM. The CDR3 is 14 amino acids. The CDR3 here is CASYRTSYYNEQFF. The CDR3 nucleotides read TGTGCCAGTTACCGGACTAGCTACTACAATGAGCAGTTCTTC.

The chain couples TRBV28 to TRBJ1-5; D might be TRBD1 (6 bases). The CDR3 has 14 residues. V lost 3 bases, J lost 10 bases, and 16 bases lay in between. Germline V gene lookup returns CDR1 MDHEN and CDR2 SYDVKM. In DNA form, the CDR3 reads TGTGCCAGCAGTTTCGGACAGCTCTATCGACCCCAGCATTTT. Its translation: CASSFGQLYRPQHF.

The rearrangement uses TRBV25-1 and TRBJ2-3; 8 bases fit TRBD2. With 3 bases clipped from V and 1 base from J, the junction kept 3 bases outside the gene matches. The CDR3 sequence is 15 residues long. CDR1 MGHDK and CDR2 SYGVNS come from the germline V gene. The CDR3 region has the DNA TGTGCCAGCAGTGATGGGCGGGAGGGCACAGATACGCAGTATTTT. It yields the protein CASSDGREGTDTQYF.

J is TRBJ1-4 and V is TRBV4-1; 7 bases are shared with TRBD1. V lost 5 bases and J lost 4; bases outside the gene matches: 4. CDR1 and CDR2 from the germline V gene are MGHRA and YSYEKL. The CDR3 length is 14 residues. CDR3 loop: CASSSGQINEKLFF. The CDR3 nucleotides read TGCGCCAGCAGCTCGGGACAGATTAATGAAAAACTGTTTTTT.

The rearrangement joins TRBV19 to TRBJ2-1; 7 positions agree with TRBD2. CDR3 length equals 15 residues. Germline V gene sequence: CDR1 LNHDA, CDR2 SQIVND (reference sequence). The trim removed 7 bases at V and 6 bases at J, leaving 12 bases unmatched. The CDR3 coding sequence is TGTGCCAGTAACCCAGCGGGGATGCCCGGCAATGAGCAGTTCTTC. Amino acid sequence: CASNPAGMPGNEQFF.

The chain combines TRBV4-2 with TRBJ2-1, with D possibly matching TRBD2 (6 bases). Deletions cut 6 bases from V and 6 bases from J, with 15 bases between. The CDR3 totals 14 residues. The V gene's germline CDR1 is LGHNA and CDR2 YNFKEQ. CDR3 bases: TGTGCCAGCAGTCCGGAGGGCCGGGGCAATGAGCAGTTCTTC. Protein sequence: CASSPEGRGNEQFF.

The chain couples TRBV3-1 (or the pseudogene TRBV3-2) to TRBJ2-7; D is uncertain. Per the germline V gene, CDR1 is LGHDT and CDR2 is YNNKEL (reference sequence). This CDR3 contains 13 residues. V gave up 1 base and J gave up 6 bases, with 10 bases separating them. The CDR3 reads CASSQGGVREQYF. CDR3 DNA: TGTGCCAGCAGCCAAGGTGGAGTGCGCGAGCAGTACTTC.

This clone was found a few times. The chain carries TRBV7-7 and TRBJ2-5; perhaps TRBD2 as D (5 bases). The germline V gene encodes CDR1 SSHAT and CDR2 FNYEAQ (reference sequence). V was shortened by 1 base and J by 5 bases, with 17 bases between the two germline ends. CDR3 size: 16 residues. CDR3 region: CASSLEVADWRETQYF. DNA of the CDR3: TGTGCCAGCAGCTTAGAAGTGGCCGATTGGAGGGAGACCCAGTACTTC.

The chain has TRBV7-2 and TRBJ2-5, with a possible D match to TRBD2 (6 bases). V lost 4 bases, J lost 5 bases, and 17 bases lay in between. This CDR3 region has 15 residues. Germline CDR1 reads SGHTA; CDR2 reads FQGNSA. CDR3 nucleotides: TGTGCCAGCAGCTCGTTCGGGACTGCCCGGGAGACCCAGTACTTC. Protein sequence: CASSSFGTARETQYF.

This chain uses TRBV19 with TRBJ2-7; a possible D gene is TRBD2 (5 bases). V shed 3 bases and J shed 2 bases, with 8 bases lying between them. The CDR3 is made up of 13 amino acids. Germline CDR1 reads LNHDA; CDR2 reads SQIVND (reference sequence). CDR3 DNA: TGTGCCAGTAGTATGGGAGATACCTACGAGCAGTACTTC. This sequence encodes CASSMGDTYEQYF.

V is TRBV2 and J is TRBJ2-2; tentative D call: TRBD1 (5 bases). Trimming left V 5 bases short and J 4 bases short, with 14 bases between. The CDR3 totals 15 residues. The germline V gene has CDR1 SNHLY and CDR2 FYNNEI. DNA of the CDR3: TGTGCCAGCAGTTTCCAAACAGGAGTCACCGGGGAGCTGTTTTTT. It encodes CASSFQTGVTGELFF.

Remarks on this clone: Other DNA sequences in this specimen translate into the identical CDR3. The chain has TRBV5-1 and TRBJ1-1, with 8 bases lining up with TRBD1. Germline V gene data show CDR1 as SGHRS and CDR2 as YFSETQ. The CDR3 covers 14 residues. With 3 bases clipped from V and 1 base from J, the junction kept 2 bases outside the gene matches. The chain's CDR3 is CASSSGQGNTEAFF. The CDR3 nucleotides read TGCGCCAGCAGCTCAGGACAGGGGAACACTGAAGCTTTCTTT.

The V gene is TRBV10-2, the J gene TRBJ2-3; 8 bases match TRBD1. Germline V gene lookup returns CDR1 WSHSY and CDR2 SAAADI. This CDR3 has 15 residues. The trim removed 6 bases at V and 3 bases at J, leaving 8 bases unmatched. The CDR3 sequence is CASRQTGGMTDTQYF. DNA of the CDR3: TGCGCCAGCAGGCAAACAGGGGGAATGACAGATACGCAGTATTTT.

The chain is built from TRBV2 and TRBJ1-5; D is ambiguous. Trimming took off 1 base at V and 3 bases at J, with 10 bases between the two ends. The germline V gene has CDR1 SNHLY and CDR2 FYNNEI. The CDR3 loop spans 15 amino acids. CDR3 sequence (DNA): TGTGCCAGCAGTGAAGGAGTCCCTAACAATCAGCCCCAGCATTTT. This encodes CASSEGVPNNQPQHF.

The chain has TRBV2 and TRBJ2-1, with TRBD2 identical over 7 bases. This CDR3 spans 13 amino acids. V shed 10 bases and J 0 bases; nucleotides not matched to a gene: 3. Per the germline V gene, CDR1 is SNHLY and CDR2 is FYNNEI. CDR3 in amino acids: CATGTNSYNEQFF. The CDR3 DNA is TGTGCCACAGGGACTAACTCCTACAATGAGCAGTTCTTC. Based on the CDR3 plus reference TRBV2 and TRBJ2-1, the full variable domain is EPEVTQTPSHQVTQMGQEVILRCVPISNHLYFYWYRQILGQKVEFLVSFYNNEISEKSEIFDDQFSVERPDGSNFTLKIRSTKLEDSAMYFCATGTNSYNEQFFGPGTRLTVL.

This clone was counted once. DNA of the CDR3: TGTGCCAGCAGCCAAGGGACAGGGGGCGCGAACACCGGGGAGCTGTTTTTT. Amino acid sequence: CASSQGTGGANTGELFF. V is TRBV7-9 and J is TRBJ2-2; 12 bases align to TRBD1. The CDR3 has 17 amino acids. With 5 bases clipped from V and 0 bases from J, the junction kept 4 bases outside the gene matches. Germline CDR1 SEHNR, CDR2 FQNEAQ (reference sequence).

The genes are TRBV6-5 and TRBJ1-5, with 7 bases fitting TRBD1. Trimming took 5 bases from V and 3 from J; bases not matched to a gene: 4. The CDR3 has 14 amino acids. Looked up from germline, CDR1 is MNHEY and CDR2 is SVGAGI. The CDR3 sequence: CASSKTGVNQPQHF. In nucleotides, the CDR3 is TGTGCCAGCAGTAAAACAGGGGTCAATCAGCCCCAGCATTTT.